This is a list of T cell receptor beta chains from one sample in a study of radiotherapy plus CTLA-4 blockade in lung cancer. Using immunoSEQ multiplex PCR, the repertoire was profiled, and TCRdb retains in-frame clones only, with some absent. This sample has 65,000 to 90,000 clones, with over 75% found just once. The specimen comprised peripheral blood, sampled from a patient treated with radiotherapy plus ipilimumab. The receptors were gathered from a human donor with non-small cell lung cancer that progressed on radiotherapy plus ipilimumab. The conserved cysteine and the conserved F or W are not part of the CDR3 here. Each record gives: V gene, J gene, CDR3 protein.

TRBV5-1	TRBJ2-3	ASSTGTTSTDTQY
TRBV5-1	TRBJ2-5	ASSSLAGEYETQY
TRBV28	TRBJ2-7	ASSQLLARGAYEQY
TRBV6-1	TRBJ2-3	ASSARGRASTDTQY
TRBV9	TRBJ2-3	ASSVSGLAGVDTQY
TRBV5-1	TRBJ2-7	ASSLGDRAYEQY
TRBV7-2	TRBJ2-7	ASERASGFHEQY
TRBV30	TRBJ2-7	AWRMGGWSYEQY
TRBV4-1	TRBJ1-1	ASSPSTGTEAF
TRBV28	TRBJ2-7	ASSLRGATLYEQY
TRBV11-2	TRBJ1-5	ASSLDLNQPQH
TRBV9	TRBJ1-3	ASGRDSSGNTIY
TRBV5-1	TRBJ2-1	ASSLGLEEQF
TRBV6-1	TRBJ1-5	ASTQGFQPQH
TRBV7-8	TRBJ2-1	ASSTRGHHEQF
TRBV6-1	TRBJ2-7	ASSVASSYEQY
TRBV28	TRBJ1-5	ASSLGNNQPQH
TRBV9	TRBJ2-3	ASSVTSGLTDTQY
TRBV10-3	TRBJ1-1	AISRDRAEAF
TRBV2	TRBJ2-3	ASRERGGEVTQY
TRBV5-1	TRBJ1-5	ASSLDGISNQPQH
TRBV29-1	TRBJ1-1	SVPTGLPDTEAF
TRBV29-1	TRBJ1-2	IVDSSYGYT
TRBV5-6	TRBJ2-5	ASSRAGQETQY
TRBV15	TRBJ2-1	ATSRDFTETSNLGQF
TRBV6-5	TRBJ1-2	ASRSRVYGYT
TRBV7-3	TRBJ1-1	ASSPTPQVTEAF
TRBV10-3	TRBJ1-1	AISHDRGPNTEAF
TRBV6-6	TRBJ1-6	ASSRTGGLDSPLH
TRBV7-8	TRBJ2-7	ASSFAGSSYEQY
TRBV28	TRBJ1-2	ASSLSRGYGYT
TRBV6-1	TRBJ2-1	ASSELASSYNEQF
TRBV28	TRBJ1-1	ASSPMTITGGTEAF
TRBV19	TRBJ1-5	ASSETGGANQPQH
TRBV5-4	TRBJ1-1	ASSLMGGAEAF
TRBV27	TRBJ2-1	ASSSLGLASNEQF
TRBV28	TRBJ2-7	ASSFGTGLGEQY
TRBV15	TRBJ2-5	ATSRPTGGWETQY
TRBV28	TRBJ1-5	ASSFSNRGRNQPQH
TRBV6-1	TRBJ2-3	ASSEGDAGIDTQY
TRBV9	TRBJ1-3	ASSAERGGNTIY